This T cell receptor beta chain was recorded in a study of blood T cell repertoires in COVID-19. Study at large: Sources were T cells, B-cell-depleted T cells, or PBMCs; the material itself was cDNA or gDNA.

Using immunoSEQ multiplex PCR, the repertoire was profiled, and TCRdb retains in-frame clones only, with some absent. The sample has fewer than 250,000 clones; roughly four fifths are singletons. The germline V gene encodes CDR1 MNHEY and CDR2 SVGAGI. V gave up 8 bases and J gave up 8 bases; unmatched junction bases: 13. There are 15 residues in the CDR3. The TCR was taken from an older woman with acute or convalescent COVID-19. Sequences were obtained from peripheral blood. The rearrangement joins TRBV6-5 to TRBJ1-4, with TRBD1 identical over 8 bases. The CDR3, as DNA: TGTGCCAGCTTTGATCCCGGGACAGGAGAGGAAAAACTGTTTTTT. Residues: CASFDPGTGEEKLFF.